This T cell receptor (beta chain) originates from a study of post-analysis software for immune sequencing data. About the research overall: Relapsing-remitting, secondary progressive and progressive-relapsing multiple sclerosis were all included among the disease courses. The study, taken as a whole, reports: Patients showed TRBV5-6, TRBV5-1 and TRBV20-1 among a handful of TRBV segments more frequent than in controls. Under F measure analysis, samples from one preparation batch co-clustered strongly. When compared against controls, multiple sclerosis patients showed significantly lower normalized Chao1 diversity.

A remark on this clonotype: No antigen is known for it.

Every TCR beta cDNA library bore unique molecular identifiers. Researchers reported roughly 0.5 million cDNA molecules coming from around 1 to 9.1 million T cells. TCRdb called the PCR reads again in MiXCR, with one record for every CDR3 protein. The top ten clones hold around 8% of a sample with about 430,000 distinct CDR3 sequences, approximately 38% of them seen once. V was shortened by 1 base and J by 3 bases, with 7 bases between the two germline ends. The CDR3 loop spans 14 amino acids. Germline V gene data show CDR1 as SGHDN and CDR2 as FVKESK. The source is a girl aged 2-10 years with multiple sclerosis. V is TRBV14 and J is TRBJ2-1; D gene ambiguous. Sequencing used blood. CDR3 bases: TGTGCCAGCAGCCAAGTCTGGGACTACAATGAGCAGTTCTTC. Amino acid sequence: CASSQVWDYNEQFF.